This T cell receptor (beta chain) appears in the sequencing data of a study of technical replicates of blood from a few donors. Trimming removed 5 bases from V and 0 bases from J, with 5 bases in between. In germline, CDR1 is SEHNR, CDR2 FQNEAQ (reference sequence). CDR3 length: 12 residues. Profiled with immunoSEQ multiplex PCR; TCRdb holds only in-frame clones, not every one. The sample includes around 72,000 clones, 91% of them seen just once. The genes are TRBV7-9 and TRBJ2-7; unclear D gene. Sequencing used T cells isolated from PBMCs. The receptor comes from a human donor in good health. Some clones in this sample may be carry-over from other donors' samples. This CDR3 is CASSLSSYEQYF. CDR3 coding DNA: TGTGCCAGCAGCCTAAGCTCCTACGAGCAGTACTTC.